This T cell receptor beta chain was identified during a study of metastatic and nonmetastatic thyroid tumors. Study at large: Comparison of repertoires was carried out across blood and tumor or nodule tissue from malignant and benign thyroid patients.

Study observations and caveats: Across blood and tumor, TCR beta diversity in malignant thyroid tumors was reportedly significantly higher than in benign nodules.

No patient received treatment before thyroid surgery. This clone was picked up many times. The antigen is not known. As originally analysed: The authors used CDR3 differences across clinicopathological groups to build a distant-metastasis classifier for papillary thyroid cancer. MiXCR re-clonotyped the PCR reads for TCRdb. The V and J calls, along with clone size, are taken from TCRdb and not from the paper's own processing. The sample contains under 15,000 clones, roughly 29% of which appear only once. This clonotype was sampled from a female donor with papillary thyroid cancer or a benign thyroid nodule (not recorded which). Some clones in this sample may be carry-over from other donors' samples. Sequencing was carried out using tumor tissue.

The CDR3 DNA reads as TGTGCCAGCAGCACGGGACTAGCGGTCCCCGGGGAGCTGTTTTTT. Translation gives CASSTGLAVPGELFF. J is TRBJ2-2 and V is TRBV7-9, with 11 positions matching TRBD2. The CDR3 totals 15 residues. Germline V lookup: CDR1 SEHNR, CDR2 FQNEAQ (reference sequence). V lost 5 bases to trimming and J lost 6 bases; unmatched junction nucleotides: 5.